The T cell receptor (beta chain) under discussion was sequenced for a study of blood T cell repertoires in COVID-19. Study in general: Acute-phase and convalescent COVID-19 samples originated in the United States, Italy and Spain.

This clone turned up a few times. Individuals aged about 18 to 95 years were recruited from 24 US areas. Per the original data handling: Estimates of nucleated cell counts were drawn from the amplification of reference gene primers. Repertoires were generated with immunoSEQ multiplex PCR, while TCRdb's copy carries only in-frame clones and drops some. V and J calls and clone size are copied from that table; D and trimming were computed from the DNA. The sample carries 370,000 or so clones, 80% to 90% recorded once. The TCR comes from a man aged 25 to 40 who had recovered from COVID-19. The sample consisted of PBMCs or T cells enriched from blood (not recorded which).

The CDR3 region is CSVVYSLNTEAFF. The CDR3 nucleotides are TGCAGCGTTGTGTACAGCTTGAACACTGAAGCTTTCTTT. V usage is TRBV29-1 and J usage is TRBJ1-1; D is unclear. Trimming left V 4 bases short and J 0 bases short, with 9 bases between. The CDR3 is made up of 13 amino acids. Germline V gene lookup returns CDR1 SQVTM and CDR2 ANQGSEA.